This record covers a single TCR beta chain. This specimen comes from a study of CD8 T cells in Susac syndrome. Random hexamers served to reverse transcribe roughly 0.5 to 1 ug RNA. The amplification used immunoSEQ multiplex PCR on TCR beta CDR3; it spanned 54 Vbeta and 13 Jbeta. Each CDR3 protein gets one entry after TCRdb re-called the immunoSEQ multiplex PCR reads with MiXCR. The sample contains 160,000 or so distinct CDR3 sequences, approximately 94% of which appear only once. The CDR3 consists of 14 residues. With 5 bases removed from V and 1 base from J, the gap between germline ends came to 11 bases. Germline values: CDR1 DFQATT, CDR2 SNEGSKA (reference sequence). CD8+ and CD4+ T cells from blood underwent TCR beta sequencing. The multiple sclerosis controls were treatment-naive patients affected by stable or active relapsing-remitting disease. TEMRA cells were enriched by FACS, while CD8+ and CD4+ T cells were obtained through a negative isolation that was performed magnetically.

The rearrangement uses TRBV20-1 and TRBJ1-4; D unresolved. Sequenced input: CD8+ T cells from PBMCs. The clonotype was recovered from a human donor with multiple sclerosis. Here the CDR3 reads CSASDRGTNEKLFF. The CDR3 nucleotides are TGCAGTGCTTCCGATCGGGGAACTAATGAAAAACTGTTTTTT.